Included here is one TCR beta chain sequence, with context. What it binds is unknown. The sample originates from a study of post-analysis software for immune sequencing data. Study-level information: Recorded subtypes: relapsing-remitting, secondary progressive, progressive-relapsing; some patients unannotated. Whole-study results and caveats: Samples made in the same batch grouped tightly together by F measure. Relative to controls, patients had about five TRBV segments at higher frequency, with TRBV5-6, TRBV5-1 and TRBV20-1 among these.

Unique molecular identifiers were carried by the TCR beta cDNA libraries. Approximately 450,000 cDNA molecules were recovered from an input of about 1 to 10 million T cells. Each CDR3 protein gets one entry after TCRdb re-called the PCR reads with MiXCR. Of about 430,000 distinct CDR3 sequences in the sample, 30% to 40% were seen once. With 4 bases clipped from V and 2 bases from J, the junction kept 7 bases outside the gene matches. The CDR3 spans 17 residues. The germline V gene encodes CDR1 MGHRA and CDR2 YSYEKL. The chain has TRBV4-1 and TRBJ2-1; TRBD2 aligns across 11 bases. Sequenced sample: blood. This clonotype was obtained from a girl aged 2 to 10 with multiple sclerosis. CDR3 DNA: TGCGCCAGCAGCCGGTATCCGACTAGCGGGGCCTACAATGAGCAGTTCTTC. Protein product: CASSRYPTSGAYNEQFF.